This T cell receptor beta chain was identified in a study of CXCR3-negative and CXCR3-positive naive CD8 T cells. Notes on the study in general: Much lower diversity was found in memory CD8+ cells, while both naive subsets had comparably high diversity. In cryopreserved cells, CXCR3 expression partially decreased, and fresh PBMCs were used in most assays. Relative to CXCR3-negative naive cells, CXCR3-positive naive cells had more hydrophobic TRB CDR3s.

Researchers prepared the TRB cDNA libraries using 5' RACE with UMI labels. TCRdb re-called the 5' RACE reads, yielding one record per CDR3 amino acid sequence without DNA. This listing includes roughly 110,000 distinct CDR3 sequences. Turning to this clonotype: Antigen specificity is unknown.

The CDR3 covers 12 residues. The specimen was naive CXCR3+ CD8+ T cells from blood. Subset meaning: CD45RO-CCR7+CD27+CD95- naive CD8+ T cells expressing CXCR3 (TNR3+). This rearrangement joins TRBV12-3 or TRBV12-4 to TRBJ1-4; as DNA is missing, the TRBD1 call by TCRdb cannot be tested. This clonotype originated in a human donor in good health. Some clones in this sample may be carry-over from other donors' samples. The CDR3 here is CASSDRGGKLFF.